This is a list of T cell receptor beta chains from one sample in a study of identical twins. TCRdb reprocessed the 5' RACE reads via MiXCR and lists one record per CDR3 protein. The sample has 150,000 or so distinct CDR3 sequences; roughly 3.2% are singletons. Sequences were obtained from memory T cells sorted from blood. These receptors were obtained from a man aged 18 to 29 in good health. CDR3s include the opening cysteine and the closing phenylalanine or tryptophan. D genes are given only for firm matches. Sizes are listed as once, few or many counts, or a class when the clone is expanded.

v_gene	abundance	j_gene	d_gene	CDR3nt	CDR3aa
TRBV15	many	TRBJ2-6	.	TGTGCCACCAGCAGGCGAACGGGGGCCAACGTCCTGACTTTC	CATSRRTGANVLTF
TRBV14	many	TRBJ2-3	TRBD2	TGTGCCAGCAGCCAACGCGGGAGGAACACAGATACGCAGTATTTT	CASSQRGRNTDTQYF
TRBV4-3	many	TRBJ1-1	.	TGCGCCAGCAGCCAAGACATCGGGCAGGGTTGGACTGAAGCTTTCTTT	CASSQDIGQGWTEAFF
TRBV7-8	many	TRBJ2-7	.	TGTGCCAGCAGCTCGACAGACGCGGCCTACGAGCAGTACTTC	CASSSTDAAYEQYF
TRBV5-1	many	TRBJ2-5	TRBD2	TGCGCCAGCAGCGCCCCCAGCGGGAGGGCCAGGGTGAACATAGAGACCCAGTACTTC	CASSAPSGRARVNIETQYF
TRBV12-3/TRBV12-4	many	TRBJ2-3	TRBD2	TGTGCCAGCACCCCGGGGGGAGATACGCAGTATTTT	CASTPGGDTQYF
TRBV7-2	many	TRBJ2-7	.	TGTGCCAGCAGCTTCCAGACCAAGAACGAGCAGTACTTC	CASSFQTKNEQYF
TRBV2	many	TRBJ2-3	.	TGTGCCAGCAGTGAAAGTAGCCTAAGGGCAGATACGCAGTATTTT	CASSESSLRADTQYF
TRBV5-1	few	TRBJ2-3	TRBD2	TGCGCCAGCAGCTCGGGACTAGCGATGAGCACAGATACGCAGTATTTT	CASSSGLAMSTDTQYF
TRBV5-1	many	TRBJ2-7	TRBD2	TGCGCCAGCAGCTTGGTCCGAGCGGGAGCAAACGAGCAGTACTTC	CASSLVRAGANEQYF